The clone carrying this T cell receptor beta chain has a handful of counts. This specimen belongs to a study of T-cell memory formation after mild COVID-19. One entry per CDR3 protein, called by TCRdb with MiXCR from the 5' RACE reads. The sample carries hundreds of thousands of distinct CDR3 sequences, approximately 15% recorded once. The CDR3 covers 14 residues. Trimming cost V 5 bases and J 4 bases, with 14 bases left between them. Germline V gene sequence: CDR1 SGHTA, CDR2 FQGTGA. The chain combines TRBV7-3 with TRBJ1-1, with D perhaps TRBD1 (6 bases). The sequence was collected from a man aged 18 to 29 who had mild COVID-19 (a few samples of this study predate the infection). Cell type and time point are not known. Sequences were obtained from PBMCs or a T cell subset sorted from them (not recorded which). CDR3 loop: CASSRTGTTTEAFF. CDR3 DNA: TGTGCCAGCAGCCGAACAGGGACGACCACTGAAGCTTTCTTT. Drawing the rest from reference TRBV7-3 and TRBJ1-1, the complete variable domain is GAGVSQTPSNKVTEKGKYVELRCDPISGHTALYWYRQSLGQGPEFLIYFQGTGAADDSGLPNDRFFAVRPEGSVSTLKIQRTERGDSAVYLCASSRTGTTTEAFFGQGTRLTVV.